This entry features one TCR beta chain sequence. These data originate in a study of cytomegalovirus exposure and HLA in healthy donors. Use of 60 Vbeta and 13 Jbeta primers characterized the PCR. Only in-frame clones appear in the TCRdb table, and some are missing; sequencing was by immunoSEQ multiplex PCR. The table lists more than 95,000 clones, under 85% of them singletons. CDR3 length: 15 amino acids. Per germline, CDR1 LNHDA and CDR2 SQIVND (reference sequence). V lost 4 bases, J lost 7 bases, and 11 bases stayed unmatched. This TCR was recovered from a man in his forties or fifties in good health and CMV-seropositive. V and J are TRBV19 and TRBJ2-5, with TRBD2 matching 8 bases. Sequences were obtained from PBMCs. The CDR3 here is CASSTVAGYLGTQYF. CDR3 nucleotide sequence: TGTGCCAGTAGTACCGTAGCGGGATACTTAGGGACCCAGTACTTC.